These 8 T cell receptor beta chains were sequenced from one sample in a study of T cells after yellow fever vaccination. TCRdb processed the 5' RACE reads anew with MiXCR; each CDR3 protein has one entry. The table includes 160,000 or so distinct CDR3 sequences, 6% to 7.5% detected once. This specimen was CD4+ T cells sorted from PBMCs, taken 5 to 6 days after the first yellow fever vaccination. These receptors were collected from a man aged 18 to 29 who received the YFV17D yellow fever vaccine.

The chain recombines TRBV5-1 with TRBJ1-1; D remains unclear. CDR1 is SGHRS, CDR2 YFSETQ, per germline. The CDR3 covers 13 residues. V was pared by 2 bases and J by 6 bases, with 11 bases between. CDR3 sequence: CASSFSSLAEAFF. CDR3 nucleotides: TGCGCCAGCAGCTTTTCGTCCCTCGCTGAAGCTTTCTTT. The full variable domain, its missing parts supplied by reference TRBV5-1 and TRBJ1-1, is KAGVTQTPRYLIKTRGQQVTLSCSPISGHRSVSWYQQTPGQGLQFLFEYFSETQRNKGNFPGRFSGRQFSNSRSEMNVSTLELGDSALYLCASSFSSLAEAFFGQGTRLTVV.

This chain joins TRBV15 and TRBJ1-5; perhaps TRBD1 as D (5 bases). The germline V gene encodes CDR1 LNHNV and CDR2 YYDKDF (reference sequence). Trimming cost V 0 bases and J 7 bases, with 16 bases left between them. The CDR3 covers 16 residues. The CDR3: CATSRDTGQVKQPQHF. The CDR3 DNA reads as TGTGCCACCAGCAGAGATACGGGGCAGGTCAAACAGCCCCAGCATTTT.

This clonotype was observed many times. The rearrangement uses TRBV6-1 and TRBJ1-1; tentative D call: TRBD1 (5 bases). Germline V CDR1 and CDR2: MNHNS, SASEGT. This CDR3 comprises 14 residues. V gave up 3 bases and J gave up 1 base, with 9 bases separating them. Here the CDR3 DNA reads TGTGCCAGCAGTGACAGGGCTAGGAACACTGAAGCTTTCTTT. Residues: CASSDRARNTEAFF.

The gene calls are TRBV7-2 and TRBJ1-2; 7 positions agree with TRBD1. The V and J ends lost 1 base and 8 bases, in that order; junction bases with no gene match: 4. The CDR3 has 13 amino acids. Germline-derived CDR1 and CDR2 are SGHTA and FQGNSA. CDR3 loop: CASSLGRTGGYTF. CDR3 in DNA: TGTGCCAGCAGCTTAGGGCGGACAGGCGGCTACACCTTC.

The rearrangement joins TRBV6-7 to TRBJ2-7; D remains ambiguous. TRBV6-7 counts as an open reading frame of uncertain function. The CDR3 consists of 15 residues. The V and J ends lost 0 bases and 4 bases respectively, with 13 bases between them. The CDR3 here is CASSYSKNPFYEQYF. Here the CDR3 DNA reads TGTGCCAGCAGTTACTCGAAGAATCCCTTTTACGAGCAGTACTTC.

This clonotype appeared many times. J is TRBJ2-1 and V is TRBV20-1, with 12 nucleotides matching TRBD2. CDR3 length: 14 amino acids. Germline V gene lookup returns CDR1 DFQATT and CDR2 SNEGSKA (reference sequence). After removal of 3 bases from V and 10 bases from J, the junction contained 7 bases not matched to a gene. CDR3 nucleotide sequence: TGCAGTGCTAGGGCTAGCGGGGGGGCTGGCGAGCAGTTCTTC. Its protein is CSARASGGAGEQFF.

Ten or more counts support this clonotype. The rearrangement joins TRBV20-1 to TRBJ2-3, with D possibly matching TRBD1 (5 bases). CDR3 length equals 13 residues. Germline CDR1 and CDR2: DFQATT and SNEGSKA (reference sequence). The V end was cut by 5 bases, the J end by 2 bases, with 11 bases between. Here the CDR3 DNA reads TGCAGTGCTCCAGGGTGGGCCACAGATACGCAGTATTTT. Its protein product is CSAPGWATDTQYF.

This clonotype has only one observation. The genes are TRBV28 and TRBJ1-6, with D perhaps matching TRBD1 (5 bases). The length of the CDR3 is 14 residues. Germline CDR1 MDHEN, CDR2 SYDVKM. With 7 bases removed from V and 6 bases from J, the gap between germline ends came to 13 bases. The CDR3: CASTSGATNSPLHF. CDR3 DNA: TGTGCCAGCACCTCTGGGGCTACTAATTCACCCCTCCACTTT.